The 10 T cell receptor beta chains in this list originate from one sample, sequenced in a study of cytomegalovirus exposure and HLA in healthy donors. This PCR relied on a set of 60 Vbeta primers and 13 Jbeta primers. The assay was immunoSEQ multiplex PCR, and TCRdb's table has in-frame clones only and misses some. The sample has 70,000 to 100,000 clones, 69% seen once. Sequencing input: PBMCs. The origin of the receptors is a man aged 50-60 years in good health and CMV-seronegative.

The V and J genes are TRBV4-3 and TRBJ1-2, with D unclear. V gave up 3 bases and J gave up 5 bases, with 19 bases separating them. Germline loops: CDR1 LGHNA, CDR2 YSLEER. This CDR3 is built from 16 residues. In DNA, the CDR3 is TGCGCCAGCAGCCACCTCGGGAGAGGGTTAGGTTATGGCTACACCTTC. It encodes CASSHLGRGLGYGYTF.

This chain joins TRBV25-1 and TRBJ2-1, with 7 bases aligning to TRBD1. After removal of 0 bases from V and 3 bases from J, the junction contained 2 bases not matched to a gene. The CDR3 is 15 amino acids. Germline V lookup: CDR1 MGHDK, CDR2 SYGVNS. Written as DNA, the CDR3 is TGTGCCAGCAGTGAATATCACAGGGGCTACAATGAGCAGTTCTTC. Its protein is CASSEYHRGYNEQFF. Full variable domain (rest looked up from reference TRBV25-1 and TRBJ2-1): EADIYQTPRYLVIGTGKKITLECSQTMGHDKMYWYQQDPGMELHLIHYSYGVNSTEKGDLSSESTVSRIRTEHFPLTLESARPSHTSQYLCASSEYHRGYNEQFFGPGTRLTVL.

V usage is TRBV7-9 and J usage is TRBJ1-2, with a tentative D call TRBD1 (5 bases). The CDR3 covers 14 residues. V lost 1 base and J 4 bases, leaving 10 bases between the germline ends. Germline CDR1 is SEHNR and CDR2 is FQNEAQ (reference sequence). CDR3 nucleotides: TGTGCCAGCAGCTTAGATGGACAAAGCTATGGCTACACCTTC. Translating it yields CASSLDGQSYGYTF.

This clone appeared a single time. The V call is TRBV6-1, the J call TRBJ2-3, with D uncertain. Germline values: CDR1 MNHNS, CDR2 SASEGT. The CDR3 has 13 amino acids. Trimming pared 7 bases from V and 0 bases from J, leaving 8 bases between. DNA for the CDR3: TGTGCCAGCAAGACAACTAGCACAGATACGCAGTATTTT. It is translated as CASKTTSTDTQYF.

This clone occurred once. The CDR3 DNA reads TGTGCCAGCAGTGATTACAGGGGGAGGACTGAAGCTTTCTTT. Protein product: CASSDYRGRTEAFF. The chain carries TRBV25-1 and TRBJ1-1; TRBD1 matches 8 bases. Germline-derived CDR1 and CDR2 are MGHDK and SYGVNS. The CDR3 has 14 amino acids. V gave up 3 bases and J gave up 5 bases; unmatched junction bases: 5.

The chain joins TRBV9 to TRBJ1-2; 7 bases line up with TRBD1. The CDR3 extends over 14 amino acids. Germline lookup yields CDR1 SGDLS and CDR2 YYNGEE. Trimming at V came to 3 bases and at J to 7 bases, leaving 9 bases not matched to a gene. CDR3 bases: TGTGCCAGCAGCGCTGTCCTGACAGGGCCTGGCTACACCTTC. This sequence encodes CASSAVLTGPGYTF.

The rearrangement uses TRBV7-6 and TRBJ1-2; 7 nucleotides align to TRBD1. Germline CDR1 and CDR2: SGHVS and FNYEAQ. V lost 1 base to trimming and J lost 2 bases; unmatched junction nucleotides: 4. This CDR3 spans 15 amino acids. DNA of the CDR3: TGTGCCAGCAGCTTAGGGCCAGGGGGGAACTATGGCTACACCTTC. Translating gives CASSLGPGGNYGYTF.

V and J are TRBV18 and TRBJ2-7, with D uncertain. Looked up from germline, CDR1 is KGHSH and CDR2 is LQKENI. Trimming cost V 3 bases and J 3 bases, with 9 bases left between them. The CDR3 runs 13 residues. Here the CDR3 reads CASSPEDGYEQYF. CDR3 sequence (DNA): TGTGCCAGCTCACCCGAGGATGGCTACGAGCAGTACTTC. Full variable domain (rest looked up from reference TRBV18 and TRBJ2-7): NAGVMQNPRHLVRRRGQEARLRCSPMKGHSHVYWYRQLPEEGLKFMVYLQKENIIDESGMPKERFSAEFPKEGPSILRIQQVVRGDSAAYFCASSPEDGYEQYFGPGTRLTVT.

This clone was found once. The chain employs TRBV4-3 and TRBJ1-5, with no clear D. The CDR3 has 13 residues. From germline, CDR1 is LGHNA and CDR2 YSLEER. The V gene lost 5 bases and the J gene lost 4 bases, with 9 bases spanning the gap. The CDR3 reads CASSSGPNQPQHF. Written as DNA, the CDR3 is TGCGCCAGCAGCTCAGGCCCAAATCAGCCCCAGCATTTT.

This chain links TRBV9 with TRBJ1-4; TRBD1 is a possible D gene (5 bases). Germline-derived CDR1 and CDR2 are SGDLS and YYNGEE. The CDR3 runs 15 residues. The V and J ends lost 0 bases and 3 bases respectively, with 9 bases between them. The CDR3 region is CASSVDGTPNEKLFF. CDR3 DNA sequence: TGTGCCAGCAGCGTAGACGGGACTCCTAATGAAAAACTGTTTTTT.